This TCR beta chain was recorded in a study of cytomegalovirus exposure and HLA in healthy donors. The overall study: Samples from HLA-typed donors yielded about 80 million unique TCRs in an early data release.

Unmatched junction bases numbered 10, after V lost 11 bases and J lost 0 bases. CDR3 length: 15 residues. The germline CDR1 and CDR2 sequences are MDHEN and SYDVKM. Remarks on this clone: What it recognizes is unknown.

Study outcomes and limitations: Several top significant clusters appeared, in a later analysis, to be linked to common viral pathogens. Cytomegalovirus association was assigned to about 150 TCR beta chains. Later analysis identified a missense DCLRE1C variant that was linked to TCR beta V- and J-gene trimming.

PCR employed 60 Vbeta and 13 Jbeta primers. Repertoires were generated with immunoSEQ multiplex PCR, while TCRdb's copy carries only in-frame clones and drops some. The sample has 150,000 to 200,000 clones, about four fifths seen once. The V gene is TRBV28, the J gene TRBJ2-3; 8 bases agree with TRBD2. The TCR comes from a woman aged 45-59 years in good health and CMV-seronegative. Sequenced input: PBMCs. CDR3 sequence: CAGAPGGISTDTQYF. The CDR3 DNA sequence: TGTGCCGGCGCCCCGGGAGGGATCAGCACAGATACGCAGTATTTT.